This T cell receptor (beta chain) emerged from a study of a mutant IDH1 vaccine in newly diagnosed glioma. The overall study: Vaccine dosing followed radiotherapy by 4-6 weeks, or accompanied temozolomide cycles. Whole-study findings and limits: The occurrence of vaccine-induced immune responses was seen in over 85% of patients.

Trimming cost V 3 bases and J 2 bases, with 9 bases left between them. Germline values: CDR1 SNHLY, CDR2 FYNNEI. CDR3 size: 14 residues. Time point denoted: week 23, last vaccination. In every dose of vaccine, 300 ug of mutant IDH1 20-mer peptide was given alongside topical imiquimod. Diagnosis in the donors showed new WHO grade 3 or 4 astrocytomas that were IDH1-mutant and ATRX-lost. The method was immunoSEQ multiplex PCR; TCRdb's version includes in-frame clones alone and lacks a portion of them. This table has around 56,000 clones, about 81% appearing once. About this clone itself: Its matching antigen is unknown.

This material consisted of PBMCs, taken from a glioma patient whose treatment included an IDH1 peptide vaccine. This chain joins TRBV2 and TRBJ2-3; either TRBD1 or TRBD2 may supply D (6 bases each). The sequence was obtained from a woman in her forties with glioma. Some clones in this sample may be carry-over from other donors' samples. CDR3 sequence: CASSDWGATDTQYF. CDR3 nucleotides: TGTGCCAGCAGTGACTGGGGGGCCACAGATACGCAGTATTTT.